This T cell receptor (beta chain) was recorded in a study of blood T cell repertoires in COVID-19. Study-wide context: The United States, Italy and Spain were the sources of the acute and convalescent COVID-19 samples. PBMCs, B-cell-depleted T cells, or T cells were the source of the cDNA or gDNA that made up the material.

Germline V lookup: CDR1 MDHEN, CDR2 SYDVKM. The CDR3 contains 15 residues. V was trimmed by 5 bases and J by 7 bases, leaving 21 bases between them. Authors' methods: The authors estimated nucleated cell counts from reference gene primer amplification. Measured with immunoSEQ multiplex PCR; TCRdb has only the in-frame clones, and not every one. V and J calls and clone size are given by that table; D and trimming were obtained from the DNA. Among about 260,000 clones listed, roughly 90% were seen once. The sequencing input was peripheral blood. The origin of this receptor is a woman in her forties or fifties who had recovered from COVID-19. The genes are TRBV28 and TRBJ2-7, with unresolved D. CDR3 protein: CASSLRPRSAGEQYF. The CDR3 DNA reads TGTGCCAGCAGTCTCAGACCGCGGTCTGCTGGGGAGCAGTACTTC.